The 25 T cell receptor beta chains reported below all come from one sample, sequenced in a study of shared clonotypes between healthy human individuals. Sequencing was performed with immunoSEQ multiplex PCR; in TCRdb, only in-frame clones are kept and a portion is missing. The data show about 480,000 clones, approximately 79% seen once. The material sequenced was PBMCs. These receptors all stem from a woman aged 40 to 50 in good health. Some clones in this sample may be carry-over from other donors' samples.

This clone was seen at least ten times. Other DNA sequences in this specimen translate into the identical CDR3. The chain recombines TRBV30 with TRBJ2-4; D possibly matches TRBD1 or TRBD2 (7 bases each). The CDR3 runs 16 residues. Germline loops: CDR1 GTSNPN, CDR2 SVGIG (reference sequence). V lost 0 bases and J lost 12, with 24 bases in between. CDR3 residues: CAWSVGLGTAGKTQYF. In DNA form, the CDR3 reads TGTGCCTGGAGTGTGGGCTTAGGGACAGCGGGAAAAACTCAGTACTTC.

The J gene is TRBJ1-4, the V gene TRBV2; TRBD1 agrees at 7 bases. The V gene end was trimmed by 3 bases and the J gene end by 5 bases; junction bases not matched to a gene: 0. This CDR3 has 13 residues. CDR1 and CDR2 from the germline V gene are SNHLY and FYNNEI. DNA of the CDR3: TGTGCCAGCAGTGACAGGGGGAATGAAAAACTGTTTTTT. It yields the protein CASSDRGNEKLFF.

In this sample, this clone turned up many times. The chain recombines TRBV6-6 with TRBJ2-1, with unresolved D. Germline V gives CDR1 MNHNY, CDR2 SVGAGI (reference sequence). The germline V and J ends were trimmed by 2 bases and 6 bases, with 11 bases remaining between them. This CDR3 is built from 14 residues. This CDR3 reads CASSYPGRSNEQFF. CDR3 DNA sequence: TGTGCCAGCAGTTACCCGGGCCGGTCCAATGAGCAGTTCTTC.

This rearrangement joins TRBV11-2 to TRBJ2-1; D ambiguous. The germline V and J ends were trimmed by 1 base and 7 bases, with 8 bases remaining between them. This CDR3 has 13 residues. The V gene's germline CDR1 is SGHAT and CDR2 FQNNGV. The DNA for the CDR3 is TGTGCCAGCAGCTTAGCGTTGGGGAATGAGCAGTTCTTC. Protein sequence: CASSLALGNEQFF.

The V and J genes are TRBV7-2 and TRBJ2-1, with 12 positions matching TRBD2. The CDR3 is 13 amino acids. In germline, CDR1 is SGHTA, CDR2 FQGNSA. J gave up 15 bases and V 1 base, and 4 bases lay outside the gene matches. The CDR3 region has the DNA TGTGCCAGCAGCTTAGGGCTAGCGGGAGGGGGGTTCTTC. Residues: CASSLGLAGGGFF.

The chain joins TRBV18 to TRBJ1-3; D may be TRBD1 (5 bases). Germline CDR1 is KGHSH and CDR2 is LQKENI. With 3 bases removed from V and 0 bases from J, the gap between germline ends came to 12 bases. CDR3 length equals 16 residues. This CDR3 is CASSPETARSGNTIYF. CDR3 nucleotide sequence: TGTGCCAGCTCACCGGAGACAGCGCGCTCTGGAAACACCATATATTTT.

This clone has only a few counts. The chain links TRBV5-8 to TRBJ2-7; unclear D gene. The CDR3 length is 13 residues. V lost 0 bases, J lost 0 bases, and 4 bases lay in between. Germline CDR1 and CDR2: SGHTS and YDEGEE. CDR3 amino acids: CASSLVSSYEQYF. The CDR3 DNA sequence: TGTGCCAGCAGCTTGGTTAGCTCCTACGAGCAGTACTTC.

The sample holds a few counts of this clone. The rearrangement links TRBV30 to TRBJ1-1; the match to TRBD1 covers 7 bases. Germline CDR1 is GTSNPN and CDR2 is SVGIG (reference sequence). This CDR3 is built from 14 residues. J gave up 5 bases and V 1 base, and 7 bases lay outside the gene matches. CDR3 in DNA: TGTGCCTGGAGTGAAGACAGGGTTTATACTGAAGCTTTCTTT. This encodes CAWSEDRVYTEAFF.

The chain carries TRBV30 and TRBJ1-5, with D unclear. Trimming left V 4 bases short and J 7 bases short, with 11 bases between. The CDR3 sequence is 12 residues long. Germline V CDR1 and CDR2: GTSNPN, SVGIG (reference sequence). The CDR3: CAWMKLGQPQHF. Here the CDR3 DNA reads TGTGCCTGGATGAAATTGGGGCAGCCCCAGCATTTT.

This clone was picked up many times. The chain carries TRBV4-3 and TRBJ1-5; D ambiguous. Germline V lookup: CDR1 LGHNA, CDR2 YSLEER. Trimming left V 3 bases short and J 4 bases short, with 7 bases between. This CDR3 has 13 amino acids. In DNA form, the CDR3 reads TGCGCCAGCAGCCACGGTGGGAATCAGCCCCAGCATTTT. This codes for CASSHGGNQPQHF.

This clone occurred once. V usage is TRBV28 and J usage is TRBJ1-2, with unresolved D. The CDR3 covers 13 residues. Germline lookup yields CDR1 MDHEN and CDR2 SYDVKM. V lost 2 bases and J 3 bases, leaving 7 bases between the germline ends. In nucleotides, the CDR3 is TGTGCCAGCAGTTTAGGGCTTCACTATGGCTACACCTTC. This gives the protein CASSLGLHYGYTF.

The table lists this clone with a few counts. This rearrangement joins TRBV15 to TRBJ2-7, with 9 bases fitting TRBD2. V lost 0 bases to trimming and J lost 5 bases; unmatched junction nucleotides: 5. Per the germline V gene, CDR1 is LNHNV and CDR2 is YYDKDF (reference sequence). The CDR3 loop spans 15 amino acids. CDR3: CATSREREGPNEQYF. Here the CDR3 DNA reads TGTGCCACCAGCAGAGAGCGGGAGGGCCCGAACGAGCAGTACTTC.

This clone has just a few counts. V is TRBV11-2 and J is TRBJ2-6; possibly TRBD2 for D (5 bases). This CDR3 has 14 residues. V was shortened by 1 base and J by 9 bases, with 10 bases between the two germline ends. Germline V gene lookup returns CDR1 SGHAT and CDR2 FQNNGV. The CDR3 region has the DNA TGTGCCAGCAGCTTAGGACAAGGGAGCAACGTCCTGACTTTC. Its translation is CASSLGQGSNVLTF.

This clone was counted at least ten times. The chain carries TRBV28 and TRBJ2-7; 12 nucleotides align to TRBD2. The CDR3 loop spans 15 amino acids. CDR1 is MDHEN and CDR2 is SYDVKM in the germline V gene. Trimming took 6 bases from V and 1 from J; bases not matched to a gene: 4. The CDR3 DNA reads TGTGCCAGCAGGATGACTAGCGGGAGATCCTACGAGCAGTACTTC. As protein: CASRMTSGRSYEQYF.

CDR3 bases: TGTGCCAGCAGCTTGGGCGTAGCGGACTCCTACGAGCAGTACTTC. Encoded protein: CASSLGVADSYEQYF. The V call is TRBV5-4, the J call TRBJ2-7, with a tentative D call TRBD2 (6 bases). The germline CDR1 and CDR2 sequences are SGHNT and YYREEE (reference sequence). The ends were cut back, 0 bases at V and 0 bases at J, with 10 bases in the middle. The CDR3 contains 15 residues.

The rearrangement links TRBV2 to TRBJ1-2, with a tentative D call TRBD1 (5 bases). CDR1 is SNHLY and CDR2 is FYNNEI in the germline V gene. CDR3 length: 12 residues. Trimming pared 6 bases from V and 6 bases from J, leaving 11 bases between. The chain's CDR3 is CASRGQVDGYTF. The CDR3 DNA follows: TGTGCCAGCAGGGGGCAGGTTGATGGCTACACCTTC. Full variable domain (rest looked up from reference TRBV2 and TRBJ1-2): EPEVTQTPSHQVTQMGQEVILRCVPISNHLYFYWYRQILGQKVEFLVSFYNNEISEKSEIFDDQFSVERPDGSNFTLKIRSTKLEDSAMYFCASRGQVDGYTFGSGTRLTVV.

The genes are TRBV28 and TRBJ2-2; D is unclear. The CDR3 has 16 residues. Germline V gives CDR1 MDHEN, CDR2 SYDVKM. Trimming removed 4 bases from V and 4 bases from J, with 16 bases in between. The CDR3 DNA reads as TGTGCCAGCAGTTCCGGAGCAGCCCCGAGCACCGGGGAGCTGTTTTTT. It encodes CASSSGAAPSTGELFF.

V usage is TRBV11-2 and J usage is TRBJ2-5; D gene ambiguous. The germline gives CDR1 SGHAT, CDR2 FQNNGV. Trimming stripped 3 bases from V and 5 bases from J, with 10 bases between. The CDR3 is 13 residues long. The CDR3 here is CASSFASVETQYF. In nucleotides, the CDR3 is TGTGCCAGCAGCTTTGCATCAGTCGAGACCCAGTACTTC.

V gene TRBV29-1 combines with J gene TRBJ2-2, with 13 bases fitting TRBD2. The CDR3 totals 15 residues. CDR1 and CDR2 from the germline V gene are SQVTM and ANQGSEA. V lost 7 bases, J lost 4 bases, and 6 bases stayed unmatched. The CDR3 bases are TGCAGCGGCAGACTAGCGGGAGGCCCCACCGGGGAGCTGTTTTTT. This encodes CSGRLAGGPTGELFF.

This clone was picked up one time. The chain links TRBV6-1 to TRBJ2-5; D not resolved. Trimming took off 7 bases at V and 1 base at J, with 10 bases between the two ends. This CDR3 contains 13 residues. Germline V gene lookup returns CDR1 MNHNS and CDR2 SASEGT. The CDR3: CASTGQIQETQYF. The CDR3 DNA reads as TGTGCCAGCACCGGGCAGATCCAAGAGACCCAGTACTTC.

The chain uses TRBV4-2 and TRBJ1-1; D remains unclear. The length of the CDR3 is 15 residues. Trimming cost V 4 bases and J 0 bases, with 12 bases left between them. The germline gives CDR1 LGHNA, CDR2 YNFKEQ. CDR3: CASSLKFGLNTEAFF. CDR3 coding DNA: TGTGCCAGCAGCCTAAAGTTTGGCTTGAACACTGAAGCTTTCTTT.

The rearrangement joins TRBV28 to TRBJ1-2, with 9 nucleotides matching TRBD1. Germline CDR1 reads MDHEN; CDR2 reads SYDVKM. V shed 6 bases, J shed 8 bases, and the junction held 7 bases outside the gene matches. The CDR3 contains 13 residues. The CDR3: CASRTYRGLGYTF. Written as DNA, the CDR3 is TGTGCCAGCAGGACTTACAGGGGGCTAGGCTACACCTTC.

The V and J genes are TRBV2 and TRBJ2-7, with D possibly matching TRBD2 (5 bases). The ends were cut back, 6 bases at V and 4 bases at J, with 19 bases in the middle. The length of the CDR3 is 15 residues. The germline V gene encodes CDR1 SNHLY and CDR2 FYNNEI. CDR3 DNA: TGTGCCAGCAGCCCCCTCCCGCTAGCATCTTACGAGCAGTACTTC. It encodes CASSPLPLASYEQYF.

CDR3 coding DNA: TGTGCCAGCAGTTACAGATTGCCCTACGAGCAGTACTTC. It yields the protein CASSYRLPYEQYF. The chain uses TRBV6-5 and TRBJ2-7, with D hard to call. The germline V gene encodes CDR1 MNHEY and CDR2 SVGAGI. CDR3 length: 13 amino acids. V was shortened by 2 bases and J by 2 bases, with 7 bases between the two germline ends.

J is TRBJ2-1 and V is TRBV30, with 9 nucleotides matching TRBD2. The CDR3 length is 14 residues. The V and J ends lost 4 bases and 2 bases, in that order; junction bases with no gene match: 3. CDR1 is GTSNPN and CDR2 is SVGIG in the germline V gene (reference sequence). The CDR3, as DNA: TGTGCCTGGATAAGCGGGAGGACCTACAATGAGCAGTTCTTC. It encodes CAWISGRTYNEQFF.